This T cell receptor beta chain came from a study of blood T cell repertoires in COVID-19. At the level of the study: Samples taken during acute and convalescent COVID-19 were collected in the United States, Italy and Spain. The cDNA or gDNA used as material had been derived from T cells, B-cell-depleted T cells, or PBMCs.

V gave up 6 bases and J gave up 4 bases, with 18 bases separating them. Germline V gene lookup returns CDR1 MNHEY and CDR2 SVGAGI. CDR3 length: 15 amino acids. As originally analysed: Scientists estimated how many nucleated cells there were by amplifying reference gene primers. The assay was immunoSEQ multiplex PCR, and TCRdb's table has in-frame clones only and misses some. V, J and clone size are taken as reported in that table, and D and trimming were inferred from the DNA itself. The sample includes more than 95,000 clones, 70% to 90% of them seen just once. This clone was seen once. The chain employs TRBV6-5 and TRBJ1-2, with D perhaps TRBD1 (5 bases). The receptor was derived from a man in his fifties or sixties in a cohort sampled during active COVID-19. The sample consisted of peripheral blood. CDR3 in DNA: TGTGCCAGCAGCTCCCTGGGGGGGTATGGCTATGGCTACACCTTC. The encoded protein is CASSSLGGYGYGYTF.